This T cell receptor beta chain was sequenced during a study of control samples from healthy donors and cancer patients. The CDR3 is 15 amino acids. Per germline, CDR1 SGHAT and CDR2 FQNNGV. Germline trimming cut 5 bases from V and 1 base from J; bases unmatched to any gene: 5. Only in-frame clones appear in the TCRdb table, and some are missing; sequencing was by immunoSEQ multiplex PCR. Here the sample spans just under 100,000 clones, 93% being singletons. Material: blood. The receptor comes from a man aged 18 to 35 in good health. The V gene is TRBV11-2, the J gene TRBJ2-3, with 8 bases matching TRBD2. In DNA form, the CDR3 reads TGTGCCAGCAGCAAAGGACTAGCAGGCACAGATACGCAGTATTTT. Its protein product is CASSKGLAGTDTQYF.